This is a list of T cell receptor beta chains from one sample in a study of CD8+CD57+ T cells in acquired aplastic anemia. TCRdb redid the calling of the reads with MiXCR, one entry per CDR3 protein. The sample carries under 75,000 distinct CDR3 sequences, roughly 50% recorded once. Material for sequencing was sorted CD4+, CD8+, or CD8+CD57+ T cells (not recorded which) from PBMCs. Receptor source: a human donor in good health, serving as a control. The CDR3 runs from the conserved cysteine through the conserved F or W. The order of the fields is clone size, V gene, J gene, D gene, CDR3 DNA, CDR3 protein. D genes are given only for firm matches. Only part of the rows carry a size: once, few, many, or a class if the clone is expanded.

clone_size: NA; v_call: TRBV11-2; j_call: TRBJ1-3; d_call: NA; cdr3_nt: TGTGCCAGCAGCTTAGGAGGGACTCGAGGCGGAAACACCATATATTTT; cdr3_aa: CASSLGGTRGGNTIYF
clone_size: NA; v_call: TRBV24-1; j_call: TRBJ2-2; d_call: NA; cdr3_nt: TGTGCCACCAGTGACTCGGACCCCGGGGAGCTGTTTTTT; cdr3_aa: CATSDSDPGELFF
clone_size: NA; v_call: TRBV29-1; j_call: TRBJ1-1; d_call: TRBD1; cdr3_nt: TGCAGCGTCGGCAACCGGGACAGGGGAGCTTTCTTT; cdr3_aa: CSVGNRDRGAFF
clone_size: NA; v_call: TRBV2; j_call: TRBJ1-5; d_call: NA; cdr3_nt: TGTGCCAGCAGTCCCCAAGGGCAGATCAATCAGCCCCAGCATTTT; cdr3_aa: CASSPQGQINQPQHF
clone_size: many; v_call: TRBV6-1; j_call: TRBJ2-2; d_call: TRBD1; cdr3_nt: TGTGCCAGCAGGGGACAGGGCGAGACCGGGGAGCTGTTTTTT; cdr3_aa: CASRGQGETGELFF
clone_size: NA; v_call: TRBV7-9; j_call: TRBJ1-5; d_call: NA; cdr3_nt: TGTGCCAGCAGTGTTAGCAATCAGCCCCAGCATTTT; cdr3_aa: CASSVSNQPQHF
clone_size: many; v_call: TRBV5-6; j_call: TRBJ2-7; d_call: TRBD1; cdr3_nt: TGTGCCAGCAGCTTGAAAGTGGACAGGGTGACCTACGAGCAGTACTTC; cdr3_aa: CASSLKVDRVTYEQYF
clone_size: NA; v_call: TRBV12-5; j_call: TRBJ2-3; d_call: TRBD2; cdr3_nt: TGTGCTAGTGGTTTGCTCCCAATAGCGGGAGCCAGCACAGGTACGCAGTATTTT; cdr3_aa: CASGLLPIAGASTGTQYF
clone_size: many; v_call: TRBV20-1; j_call: TRBJ1-2; d_call: NA; cdr3_nt: TGCAGTGCTAGTCCCGGCACAGGGTTCACCTATGGCTACACCTTC; cdr3_aa: CSASPGTGFTYGYTF
clone_size: many; v_call: TRBV12-3/TRBV12-4; j_call: TRBJ1-1; d_call: NA; cdr3_nt: TGTGCCAGCAGTTTATTGGTTGTCACTGAAGCTTTCTTT; cdr3_aa: CASSLLVVTEAFF
clone_size: NA; v_call: TRBV7-9; j_call: TRBJ1-1; d_call: NA; cdr3_nt: TGTGCCAGCAGCTTACCAGGCAGAGGGGACACTGAAGCTTTCTTT; cdr3_aa: CASSLPGRGDTEAFF
clone_size: NA; v_call: TRBV15; j_call: TRBJ2-7; d_call: TRBD2; cdr3_nt: TGTGCCACAGCTAACCTGGGAGGGATGGGAGAGCAGTACTTC; cdr3_aa: CATANLGGMGEQYF
clone_size: few; v_call: TRBV2; j_call: TRBJ2-1; d_call: TRBD1; cdr3_nt: TGTGCCAGCAGTGTGGACAGGGGGCAATACAATGAGCAGTTCTTC; cdr3_aa: CASSVDRGQYNEQFF
clone_size: few; v_call: TRBV19; j_call: TRBJ2-7; d_call: NA; cdr3_nt: TGTGCCAGTAGTATTCGGGACAAGGACTACGAGCAGTACTTC; cdr3_aa: CASSIRDKDYEQYF
clone_size: many; v_call: TRBV27; j_call: TRBJ1-1; d_call: TRBD1; cdr3_nt: TGTGCCAGCAGTTTGGGACAGGGCGGCACTGAAGCTTTCTTT; cdr3_aa: CASSLGQGGTEAFF
clone_size: NA; v_call: TRBV4-1; j_call: TRBJ2-7; d_call: NA; cdr3_nt: TGCGCCAGCAGCCTGGAGTCCGGGGGCGGTTCCTACGAGCAGTACTTC; cdr3_aa: CASSLESGGGSYEQYF
clone_size: NA; v_call: TRBV19; j_call: TRBJ2-1; d_call: TRBD2; cdr3_nt: TGTGCCAGTAAGGAGCGGGACTCCTACAATGAGCAGTTCTTC; cdr3_aa: CASKERDSYNEQFF
clone_size: NA; v_call: TRBV10-2; j_call: TRBJ2-7; d_call: NA; cdr3_nt: TGCGCCAGCAGTGAGTCGATGCTCGGGCAGTACTTC; cdr3_aa: CASSESMLGQYF
clone_size: NA; v_call: TRBV25-1; j_call: TRBJ1-1; d_call: TRBD1; cdr3_nt: TGTGCCAGCAGTGGTCGGGCAGGGGGCGTGACTGAAGCTTTCTTT; cdr3_aa: CASSGRAGGVTEAFF
clone_size: many; v_call: TRBV7-9; j_call: TRBJ1-2; d_call: NA; cdr3_nt: TGTGCCAGCAGCTTAGTACAGCCGGCTATCTATGGCTACACCTTC; cdr3_aa: CASSLVQPAIYGYTF
clone_size: NA; v_call: TRBV10-3; j_call: TRBJ1-6; d_call: NA; cdr3_nt: TGTGCCATCAGTGAGGGCAGCAATTCACCCCTCCACTTT; cdr3_aa: CAISEGSNSPLHF
clone_size: NA; v_call: TRBV2; j_call: TRBJ1-6; d_call: NA; cdr3_nt: TGTGCCAGCACTAGACAGTTAAATTCACCCCTCCACTTT; cdr3_aa: CASTRQLNSPLHF
clone_size: NA; v_call: TRBV19; j_call: TRBJ1-1; d_call: NA; cdr3_nt: TGTGCCAGTGGTATGGCCGTGAACACTGAAGCCTTCTTT; cdr3_aa: CASGMAVNTEAFF
clone_size: NA; v_call: TRBV19; j_call: TRBJ1-5; d_call: TRBD1; cdr3_nt: TGTGCCAGTAGTGTGGGCGCAGGGGGCGGCCAGCCCCAGCATTTT; cdr3_aa: CASSVGAGGGQPQHF
clone_size: many; v_call: TRBV6-1; j_call: TRBJ2-1; d_call: NA; cdr3_nt: TGTGCCAGCAGTGAAATTTCAAACAATGAGCAGTTCTTC; cdr3_aa: CASSEISNNEQFF